This T cell receptor (beta chain) was observed in a study of blood T cell repertoires in COVID-19. This table comes from immunoSEQ multiplex PCR, and its TCRdb copy is limited to in-frame clones, with some not included. The table includes 100,000 to 150,000 clones, just under 85% detected once. The sequenced sample consisted of peripheral blood. The sequence came from a woman between 50 and 59 years old with acute or convalescent COVID-19.

Written as DNA, the CDR3 is TGTGCCAGCCTCAAACCGGGACTAGCGGGGACTAGCACAGATACGCAGTATTTT. Protein sequence: CASLKPGLAGTSTDTQYF. The V call is TRBV5-6, the J call TRBJ2-3, with TRBD2 matching 13 bases. The V and J ends lost 7 bases and 0 bases, in that order; junction bases with no gene match: 11. The CDR3 is 18 amino acids. Germline V gives CDR1 SGHDT, CDR2 YYEEEE.